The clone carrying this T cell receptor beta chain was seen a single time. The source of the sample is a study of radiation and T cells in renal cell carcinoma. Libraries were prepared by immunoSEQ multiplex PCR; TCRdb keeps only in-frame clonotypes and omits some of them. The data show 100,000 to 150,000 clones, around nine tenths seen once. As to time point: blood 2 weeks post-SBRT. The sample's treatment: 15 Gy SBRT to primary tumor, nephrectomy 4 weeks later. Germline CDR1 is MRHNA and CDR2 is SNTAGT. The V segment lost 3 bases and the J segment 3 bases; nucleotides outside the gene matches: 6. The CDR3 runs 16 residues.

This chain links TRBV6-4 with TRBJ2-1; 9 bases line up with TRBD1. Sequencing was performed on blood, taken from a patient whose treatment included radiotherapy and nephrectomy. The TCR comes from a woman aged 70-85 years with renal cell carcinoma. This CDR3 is CASSEDRGRFYNEQFF. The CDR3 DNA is TGTGCCAGCAGTGAGGACAGGGGCAGGTTCTACAATGAGCAGTTCTTC.